This T cell receptor beta chain was obtained from a study of T-cell memory formation after mild COVID-19. Study-wide background: In these data, TCR clusters were largely donor specific. Findings and limits, study-wide: Of the contracting clones, CD4+ ones lay mainly in CM and EM, and CD8+ ones in EMRA. Contracting clones from day 15 to 85 showed balanced CD4/CD8; later expanders favored CD4+.

Via MiXCR, TCRdb re-called the 5' RACE reads, giving one row per CDR3 protein. This table has 150,000 to 200,000 distinct CDR3 sequences, roughly 31% appearing once. Germline assignment: CDR1 MNHEY and CDR2 SVGAGI. The germline V and J ends were trimmed by 4 bases and 7 bases, with 17 bases remaining between them. The CDR3 loop spans 15 amino acids. This clonotype appeared a few times. Its target is unknown. The sequence was obtained from an adult woman who had mild COVID-19 (a few samples of this study predate the infection). Cell type and time point are not known. The sample consisted of PBMCs or a T cell subset sorted from them (not recorded which). This chain joins TRBV6-5 and TRBJ2-1, with D uncertain. CDR3 sequence reads: CASSSPRAGGNEQFF. The CDR3 DNA sequence: TGTGCCAGCAGTTCTCCTCGGGCCGGTGGGAATGAGCAGTTCTTC.